A single TCR beta chain is shown here with its context. This entry belongs to a study of control samples from healthy donors and cancer patients. Clones were sequenced by immunoSEQ multiplex PCR, and TCRdb holds only the in-frame ones, with some missing. Found here are about 51,000 clones, about 88% of them singletons; the top ten hold 40%. Germline V gene lookup returns CDR1 MGHRA and CDR2 YSYEKL. This CDR3 spans 13 amino acids. V was clipped by 5 bases and J by 9 bases, with 14 bases between them. The chain is built from TRBV4-1 and TRBJ1-5, with D hard to call. Sequenced input: PBMCs. The source is a man in his forties or fifties with head and neck cancer. DNA of the CDR3: TGCGCCAGCAGCGTAGGCCCCCTCCGGCCCCAGCATTTT. Translation gives CASSVGPLRPQHF.